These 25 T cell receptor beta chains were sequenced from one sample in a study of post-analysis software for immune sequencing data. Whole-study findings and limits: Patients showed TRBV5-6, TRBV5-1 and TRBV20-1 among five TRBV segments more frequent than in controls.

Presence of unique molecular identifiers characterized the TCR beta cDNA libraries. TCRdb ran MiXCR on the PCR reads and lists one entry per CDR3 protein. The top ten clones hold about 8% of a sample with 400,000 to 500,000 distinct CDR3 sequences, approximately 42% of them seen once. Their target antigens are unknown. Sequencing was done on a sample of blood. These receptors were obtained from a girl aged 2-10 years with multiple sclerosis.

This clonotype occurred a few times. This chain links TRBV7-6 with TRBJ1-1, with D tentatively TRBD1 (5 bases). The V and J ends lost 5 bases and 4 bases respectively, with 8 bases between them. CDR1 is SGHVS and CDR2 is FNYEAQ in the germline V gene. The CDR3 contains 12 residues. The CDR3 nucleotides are TGTGCCAGCAGCCCGCAGGGCACTGAAGCTTTCTTT. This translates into CASSPQGTEAFF.

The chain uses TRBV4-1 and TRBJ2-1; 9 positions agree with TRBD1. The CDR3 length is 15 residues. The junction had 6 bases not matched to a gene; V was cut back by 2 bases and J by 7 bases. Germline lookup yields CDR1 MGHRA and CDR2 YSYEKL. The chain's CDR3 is CASSQIKTGGNEQFF. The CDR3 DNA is TGCGCCAGCAGCCAAATCAAGACAGGGGGAAATGAGCAGTTCTTC.

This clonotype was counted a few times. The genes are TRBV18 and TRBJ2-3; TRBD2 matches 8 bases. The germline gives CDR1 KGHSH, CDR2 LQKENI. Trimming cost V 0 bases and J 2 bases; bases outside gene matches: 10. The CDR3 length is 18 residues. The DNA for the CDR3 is TGTGCCAGCTCACCACCGGGCGGGGGGCGAAGAAACACAGATACGCAGTATTTT. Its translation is CASSPPGGGRRNTDTQYF.

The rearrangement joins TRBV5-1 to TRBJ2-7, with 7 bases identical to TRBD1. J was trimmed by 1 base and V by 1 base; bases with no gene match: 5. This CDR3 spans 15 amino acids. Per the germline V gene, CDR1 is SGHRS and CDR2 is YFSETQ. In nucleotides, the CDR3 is TGCGCCAGCAGCTTGCAGGCGGACAGGTCCTACGAGCAGTACTTC. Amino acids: CASSLQADRSYEQYF. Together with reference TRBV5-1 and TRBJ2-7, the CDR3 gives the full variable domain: KAGVTQTPRYLIKTRGQQVTLSCSPISGHRSVSWYQQTPGQGLQFLFEYFSETQRNKGNFPGRFSGRQFSNSRSEMNVSTLELGDSALYLCASSLQADRSYEQYFGPGTRLTVT.

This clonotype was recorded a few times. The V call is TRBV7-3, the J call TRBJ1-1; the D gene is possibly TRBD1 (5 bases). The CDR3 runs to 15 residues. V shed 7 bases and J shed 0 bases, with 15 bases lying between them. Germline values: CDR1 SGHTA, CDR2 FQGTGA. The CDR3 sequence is CASTPGVRLNTEAFF. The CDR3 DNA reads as TGTGCCAGCACCCCGGGGGTCCGACTGAACACTGAAGCTTTCTTT.

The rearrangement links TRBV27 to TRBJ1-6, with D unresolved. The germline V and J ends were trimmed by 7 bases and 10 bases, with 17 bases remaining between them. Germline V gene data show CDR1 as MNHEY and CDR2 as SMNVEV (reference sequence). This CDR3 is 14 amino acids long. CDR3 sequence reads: CASTGRSVGSPLHF. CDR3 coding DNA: TGTGCCAGCACCGGACGGTCAGTCGGATCACCCCTCCACTTT.

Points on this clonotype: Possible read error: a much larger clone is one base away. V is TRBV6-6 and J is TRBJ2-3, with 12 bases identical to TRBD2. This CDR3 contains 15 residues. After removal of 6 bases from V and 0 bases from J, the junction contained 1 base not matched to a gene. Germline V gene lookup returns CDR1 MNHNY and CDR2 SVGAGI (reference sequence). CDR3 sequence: CASRGTSGSTDTQYF. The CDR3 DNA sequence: TGTGCCAGCAGGGGGACTAGCGGGAGCACAGATACGCAGTATTTT.

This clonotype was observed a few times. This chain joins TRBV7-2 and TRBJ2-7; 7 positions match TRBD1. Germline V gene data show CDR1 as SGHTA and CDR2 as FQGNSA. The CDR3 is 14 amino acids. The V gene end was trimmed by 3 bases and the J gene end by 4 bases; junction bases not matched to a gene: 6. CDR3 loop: CASSFENRGYEQYF. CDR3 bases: TGTGCCAGCAGCTTCGAAAACAGGGGATACGAGCAGTACTTC.

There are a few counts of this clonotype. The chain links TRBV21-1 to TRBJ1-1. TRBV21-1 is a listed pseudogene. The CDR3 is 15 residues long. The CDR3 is CASSNRGTANTEAFF. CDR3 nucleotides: TGTGCCAGCAGCAACCGTGGCACCGCGAACACTGAAGCTTTCTTT.

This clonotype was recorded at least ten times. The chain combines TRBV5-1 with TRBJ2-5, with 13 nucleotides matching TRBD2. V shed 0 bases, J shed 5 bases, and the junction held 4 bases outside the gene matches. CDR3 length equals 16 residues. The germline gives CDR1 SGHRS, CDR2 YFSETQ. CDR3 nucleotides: TGCGCCAGCAGCTTGGGAGGACTAGCGGGAGCGGAGACCCAGTACTTC. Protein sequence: CASSLGGLAGAETQYF. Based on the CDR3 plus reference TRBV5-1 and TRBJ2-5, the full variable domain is KAGVTQTPRYLIKTRGQQVTLSCSPISGHRSVSWYQQTPGQGLQFLFEYFSETQRNKGNFPGRFSGRQFSNSRSEMNVSTLELGDSALYLCASSLGGLAGAETQYFGPGTRLLVL.

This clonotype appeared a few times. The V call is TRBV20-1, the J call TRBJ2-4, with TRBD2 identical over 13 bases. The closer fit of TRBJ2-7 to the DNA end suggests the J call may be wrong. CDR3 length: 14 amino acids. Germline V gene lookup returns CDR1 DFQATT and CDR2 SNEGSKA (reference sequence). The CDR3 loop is CSASSTSGRDEQYF. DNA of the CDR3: TGCAGTGCTAGTAGTACTAGCGGGAGGGACGAGCAGTACTTC.

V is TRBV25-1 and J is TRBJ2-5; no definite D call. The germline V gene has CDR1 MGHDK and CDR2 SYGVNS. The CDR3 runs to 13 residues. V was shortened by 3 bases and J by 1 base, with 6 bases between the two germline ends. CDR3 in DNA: TGTGCCAGCAGTGAGGAAGTCCAAGAGACCCAGTACTTC. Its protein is CASSEEVQETQYF.

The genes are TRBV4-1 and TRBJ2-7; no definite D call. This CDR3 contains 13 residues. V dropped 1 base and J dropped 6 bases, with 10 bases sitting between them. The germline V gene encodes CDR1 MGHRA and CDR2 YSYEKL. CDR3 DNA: TGCGCCAGCAGCCAAGTCAGGTTGGCCGAGCAGTACTTC. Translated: CASSQVRLAEQYF.

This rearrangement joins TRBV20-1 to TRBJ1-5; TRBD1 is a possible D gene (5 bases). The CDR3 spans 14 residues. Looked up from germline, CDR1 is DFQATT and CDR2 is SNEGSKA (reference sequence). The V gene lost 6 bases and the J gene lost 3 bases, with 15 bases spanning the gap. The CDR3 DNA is TGCAGTGCGGCCGCGGGACCGAACAATCAGCCCCAGCATTTT. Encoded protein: CSAAAGPNNQPQHF.

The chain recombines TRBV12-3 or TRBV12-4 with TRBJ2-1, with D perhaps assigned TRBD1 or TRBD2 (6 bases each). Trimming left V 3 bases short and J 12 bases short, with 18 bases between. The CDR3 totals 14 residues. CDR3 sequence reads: CASSFAGHGWWQFF. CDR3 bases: TGTGCCAGCAGTTTTGCGGGACATGGGTGGTGGCAGTTCTTC.

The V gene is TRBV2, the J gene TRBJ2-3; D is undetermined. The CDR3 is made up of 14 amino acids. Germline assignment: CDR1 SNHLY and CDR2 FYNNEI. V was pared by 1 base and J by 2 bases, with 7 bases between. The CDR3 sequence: CASSEGFSTDTQYF. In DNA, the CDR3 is TGTGCCAGCAGTGAAGGGTTTTCCACAGATACGCAGTATTTT. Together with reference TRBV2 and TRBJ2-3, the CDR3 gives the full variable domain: EPEVTQTPSHQVTQMGQEVILRCVPISNHLYFYWYRQILGQKVEFLVSFYNNEISEKSEIFDDQFSVERPDGSNFTLKIRSTKLEDSAMYFCASSEGFSTDTQYFGPGTRLTVL.

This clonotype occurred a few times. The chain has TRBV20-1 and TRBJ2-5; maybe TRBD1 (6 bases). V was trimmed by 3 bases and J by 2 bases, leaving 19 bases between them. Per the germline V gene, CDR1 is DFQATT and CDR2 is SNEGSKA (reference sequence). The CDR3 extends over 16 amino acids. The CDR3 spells CSASMVQGRNQETQYF. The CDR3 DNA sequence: TGCAGTGCTAGCATGGTGCAGGGGAGAAATCAAGAGACCCAGTACTTC.

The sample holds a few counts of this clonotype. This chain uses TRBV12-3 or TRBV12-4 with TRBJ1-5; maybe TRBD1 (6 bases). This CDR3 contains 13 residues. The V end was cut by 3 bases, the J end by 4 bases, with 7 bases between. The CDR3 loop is CASSFGQNQPQHF. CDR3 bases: TGTGCCAGCAGTTTCGGACAGAATCAGCCCCAGCATTTT.

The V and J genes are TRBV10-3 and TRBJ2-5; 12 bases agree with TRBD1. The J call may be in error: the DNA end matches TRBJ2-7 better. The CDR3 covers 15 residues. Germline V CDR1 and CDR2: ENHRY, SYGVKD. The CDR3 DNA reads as TGTGCCATCAGCGAGGGGACAGGGGGCCCCTACGAGCAGTACTTC. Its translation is CAISEGTGGPYEQYF.

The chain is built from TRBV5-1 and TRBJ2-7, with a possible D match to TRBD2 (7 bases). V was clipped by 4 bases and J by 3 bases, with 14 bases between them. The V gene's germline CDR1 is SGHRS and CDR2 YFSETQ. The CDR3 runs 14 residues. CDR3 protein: CASSRGGTNYEQYF. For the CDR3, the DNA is TGCGCCAGCAGCCGGGGAGGGACAAACTACGAGCAGTACTTC.

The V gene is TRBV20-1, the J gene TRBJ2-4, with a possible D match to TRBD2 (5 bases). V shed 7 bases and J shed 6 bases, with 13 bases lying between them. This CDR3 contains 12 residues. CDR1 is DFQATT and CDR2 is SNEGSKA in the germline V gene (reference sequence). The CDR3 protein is CSVPTGRNIQYF. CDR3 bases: TGCAGTGTTCCGACGGGGAGAAACATTCAGTACTTC.

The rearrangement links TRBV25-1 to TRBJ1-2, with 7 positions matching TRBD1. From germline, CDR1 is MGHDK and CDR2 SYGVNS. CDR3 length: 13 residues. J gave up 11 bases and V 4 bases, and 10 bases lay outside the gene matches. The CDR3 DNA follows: TGTGCCAGCAGTGCCCAAACAACAGGGGCGTACACCTTC. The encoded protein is CASSAQTTGAYTF.

CDR3 bases: TGTGCCAGCAGCCGGAGGCGGCCTAGCACAGATACGCAGTATTTT. Amino acids: CASSRRRPSTDTQYF. The chain recombines TRBV5-6 with TRBJ2-3, with D tentatively TRBD2 (5 bases). In germline, CDR1 is SGHDT, CDR2 YYEEEE. The CDR3 runs to 15 residues. Trimming stripped 4 bases from V and 0 bases from J, with 12 bases between.

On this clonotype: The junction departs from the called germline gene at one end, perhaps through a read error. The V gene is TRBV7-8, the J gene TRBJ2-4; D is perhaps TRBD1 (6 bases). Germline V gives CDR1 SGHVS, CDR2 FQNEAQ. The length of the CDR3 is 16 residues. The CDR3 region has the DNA TGTGCCAGCAGCGGAAAAACAGGGCTGGCCAAAAACACTCAGTACTTC. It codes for CASSGKTGLAKNTQYF.

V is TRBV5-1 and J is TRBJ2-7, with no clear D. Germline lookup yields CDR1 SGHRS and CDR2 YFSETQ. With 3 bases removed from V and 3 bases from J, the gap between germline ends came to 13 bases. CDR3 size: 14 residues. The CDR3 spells CASSSPDSGYEQYF. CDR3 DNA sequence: TGCGCCAGCAGCTCCCCCGATTCGGGCTACGAGCAGTACTTC.